A selection of T cell receptor beta chains follows, all from one sample in a study of T cell responses to AZD1222 COVID-19 vaccine. Using immunoSEQ multiplex PCR, the repertoire was profiled, and TCRdb retains in-frame clones only, with some absent. Of more than 85,000 clones listed, approximately 90% are singletons. Specimen: peripheral blood, collected 28 days after the second AZD1222 dose. The receptor source for this set is an adult who received the AZD1222 COVID-19 vaccine. CDR3s leave out the opening cysteine and the closing phenylalanine or tryptophan.

v_call	j_call	cdr3_length	cdr3_aa
TRBV2	TRBJ2-7	11	ASRNPGLNEQY
TRBV6-5	TRBJ1-1	12	ASKYGQLNTEAF
TRBV5-8	TRBJ2-6	13	ASSFTGGGANVLT
TRBV7-9	TRBJ1-2	14	ASSSRQGALNYGYT
TRBV7-9	TRBJ2-7	14	ASSLALRRGAYEQY
TRBV9	TRBJ2-2	14	ASSPKREANTGELF
TRBV7-2	TRBJ2-7	10	ASSRYNYEQY
TRBV10-3	TRBJ1-3	14	AIIGTGGSSGNTIY
TRBV24-1	TRBJ1-1	10	ATSGWDNLPQ
TRBV27	TRBJ2-1	14	ASRKGGEFPFYEQF
TRBV18	TRBJ2-7	12	ASSPNSNTYEQY
TRBV6-5	TRBJ1-4	11	ASRRQGGEKLF
TRBV30	TRBJ2-5	11	AWSVVAEGPQY
TRBV2	TRBJ2-7	12	ASSENESLYEQY
TRBV30	TRBJ2-1	11	AWSGMTYNEQF
TRBV7-8	TRBJ1-2	13	ASSLYRGPEDGYT
TRBV11-2	TRBJ2-6	13	ASSRGRSGANVLT